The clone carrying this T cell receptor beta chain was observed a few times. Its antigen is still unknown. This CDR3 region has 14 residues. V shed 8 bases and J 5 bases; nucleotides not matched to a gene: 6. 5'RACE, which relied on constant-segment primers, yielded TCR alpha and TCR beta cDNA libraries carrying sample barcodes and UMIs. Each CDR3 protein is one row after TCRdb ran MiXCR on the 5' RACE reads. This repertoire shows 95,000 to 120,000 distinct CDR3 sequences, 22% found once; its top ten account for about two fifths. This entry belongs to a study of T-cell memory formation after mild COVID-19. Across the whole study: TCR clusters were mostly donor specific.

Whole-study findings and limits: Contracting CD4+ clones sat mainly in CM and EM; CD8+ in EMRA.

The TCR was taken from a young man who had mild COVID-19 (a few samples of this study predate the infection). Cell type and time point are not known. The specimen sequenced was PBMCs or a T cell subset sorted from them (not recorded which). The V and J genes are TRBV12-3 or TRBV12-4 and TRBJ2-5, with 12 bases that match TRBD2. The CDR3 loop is CASALAGGEETQYF. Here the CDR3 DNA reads TGTGCCAGCGCACTAGCGGGGGGTGAGGAGACCCAGTACTTC.